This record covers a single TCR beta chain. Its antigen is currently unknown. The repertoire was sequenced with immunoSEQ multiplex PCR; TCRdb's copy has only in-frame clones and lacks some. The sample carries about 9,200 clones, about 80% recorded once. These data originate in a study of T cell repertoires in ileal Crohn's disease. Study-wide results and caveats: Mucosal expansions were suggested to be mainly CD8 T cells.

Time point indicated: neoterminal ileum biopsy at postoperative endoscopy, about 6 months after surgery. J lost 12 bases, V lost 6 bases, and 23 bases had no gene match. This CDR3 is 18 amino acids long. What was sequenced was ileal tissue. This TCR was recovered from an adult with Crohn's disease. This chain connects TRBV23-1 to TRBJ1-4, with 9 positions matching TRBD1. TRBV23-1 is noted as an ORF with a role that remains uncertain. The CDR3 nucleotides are TGCGCCAGCAGCCAAACCACCGGGACAGGGCCAATCCCGGAGGAACTGTTTTTT. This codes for CASSQTTGTGPIPEELFF.